Listed here are 30 T cell receptor beta chains from one sample, sequenced in a study of T cells after yellow fever vaccination. MiXCR was run by TCRdb on the 5' RACE reads, yielding one entry per CDR3 protein. Of more than 50,000 distinct CDR3 sequences listed, 4.5% to 6% were seen once; the top ten hold less than 40%. The specimen was PBMCs, either bulk or a sorted T-cell subset (CD4+, CD8+, memory, or dextramer-sorted; not recorded which), collected on the day of the yellow fever booster vaccination. The receptors were gathered from a man between 18 and 29 years old who received the YFV17D yellow fever vaccine.

About this clonotype itself: Just one base apart from a much larger clone, this may be a read error. V and J are TRBV25-1 and TRBJ1-4; 7 bases are shared with TRBD1. Germline V CDR1 and CDR2: MGHDK, SYGVNS. The CDR3 has 14 amino acids. In nucleotides, the CDR3 is TGTGCCAGCACAGACAGGGTTTCTAATGAAAAACTGATTTTT. It codes for CASTDRVSNEKLIF. Supplemented by reference TRBV25-1 and TRBJ1-4, the full variable domain reads EADIYQTPRYLVIGTGKKITLECSQTMGHDKMYWYQQDPGMELHLIHYSYGVNSTEKGDLSSESTVSRIRTEHFPLTLESARPSHTSQYLCASTDRVSNEKLIFGSGTQLSVL.

This clonotype was recorded at least ten times. This sequence joins TRBV5-1 and TRBJ2-1; 10 bases are a match to TRBD2. The CDR3 is made up of 14 amino acids. Looked up from germline, CDR1 is SGHRS and CDR2 is YFSETQ. J was trimmed by 7 bases and V by 4 bases; bases with no gene match: 5. The CDR3 nucleotides read TGCGCCAGCAGCATTGGACTAGCGGAAAATGAGCAGTTCTTC. Translated: CASSIGLAENEQFF. The full variable domain, its missing parts supplied by reference TRBV5-1 and TRBJ2-1, is KAGVTQTPRYLIKTRGQQVTLSCSPISGHRSVSWYQQTPGQGLQFLFEYFSETQRNKGNFPGRFSGRQFSNSRSEMNVSTLELGDSALYLCASSIGLAENEQFFGPGTRLTVL.

This clonotype has only a few counts. The chain recombines TRBV4-1 with TRBJ1-1; a weak D match, TRBD1 (5 bases). V lost 1 base and J lost 1, with 13 bases in between. The CDR3 covers 16 residues. Germline-derived CDR1 and CDR2 are MGHRA and YSYEKL. For the CDR3, the DNA is TGCGCCAGCAGCCAAGTTGTTAGACAGCAGAACACTGAAGCTTTCTTT. This encodes CASSQVVRQQNTEAFF.

This clonotype was counted at least ten times. V usage is TRBV11-2 and J usage is TRBJ2-3; D uncertain. Germline loops: CDR1 SGHAT, CDR2 FQNNGV. This CDR3 spans 12 amino acids. V gave up 2 bases and J gave up 4 bases, with 4 bases separating them. CDR3 region: CASSLFADTQYF. In nucleotides, the CDR3 is TGTGCCAGCAGCTTATTCGCAGATACGCAGTATTTT.

Ten or more counts support this clonotype. V usage is TRBV4-1 and J usage is TRBJ2-7; the match to TRBD1 covers 7 bases. Unmatched junction bases numbered 10, after V lost 2 bases and J lost 3 bases. This CDR3 has 16 residues. The germline V gene encodes CDR1 MGHRA and CDR2 YSYEKL. The chain's CDR3 is CASSQFPGTDFYEQYF. The CDR3 bases are TGCGCCAGCAGCCAATTCCCCGGGACAGACTTCTACGAGCAGTACTTC.

The chain couples TRBV12-3 or TRBV12-4 to TRBJ2-1; 8 nucleotides agree with TRBD2. Trimming cost V 3 bases and J 14 bases; bases outside gene matches: 9. The CDR3 totals 13 residues. The chain's CDR3 is CASSFIGGGLEFF. The CDR3, as DNA: TGTGCCAGCAGTTTCATCGGCGGGGGGCTTGAGTTCTTC.

This clonotype has at least ten counts. V usage is TRBV7-6 and J usage is TRBJ2-3; a weak D match, TRBD2 (5 bases). Germline V gives CDR1 SGHVS, CDR2 FNYEAQ. The CDR3 runs to 16 residues. Trimming stripped 6 bases from V and 0 bases from J, with 16 bases between. In DNA form, the CDR3 reads TGTGCCAGCAGAAAGAGGGTCGCGAGTAGCACAGATACGCAGTATTTT. Translation gives CASRKRVASSTDTQYF.

The chain recombines TRBV6-2 or TRBV6-3 with TRBJ2-7; D perhaps matches TRBD2 (5 bases). V was clipped by 6 bases and J by 0 bases, with 12 bases between them. Per the germline V gene, CDR1 is MNHEY and CDR2 is SVGEGT. The CDR3 extends over 14 amino acids. For the CDR3, the DNA is TGTGCCAGCAGCAGGACTTCTAGCTCCTACGAGCAGTACGTC. It yields the protein CASSRTSSSYEQYV.

This clonotype was found many times. The chain is built from TRBV29-1 and TRBJ2-3; possibly TRBD1 for D (6 bases). This CDR3 has 17 amino acids. Per the germline V gene, CDR1 is SQVTM and CDR2 is ANQGSEA. The V end was cut by 3 bases, the J end by 0 bases, with 19 bases between. The CDR3 nucleotides read TGCAGCGTTGAGGCCCTCGTGGGGGCCGAGAGCACAGATACGCAGTATTTT. It yields the protein CSVEALVGAESTDTQYF.

The gene calls are TRBV28 and TRBJ2-2; D might be TRBD1 (6 bases). Trimming took 7 bases from V and 1 from J, leaving 13 bases between them. Germline V gene lookup returns CDR1 MDHEN and CDR2 SYDVKM. CDR3 length: 15 residues. The CDR3 DNA is TGTGCCAGCAAGCACAGGGTCGGGAACACCGGGGAGCTGTTTTTT. Translation gives CASKHRVGNTGELFF. The full variable domain, in which reference TRBV28 and TRBJ2-2 provide the parts outside the CDR3, is DVKVTQSSRYLVKRTGEKVFLECVQDMDHENMFWYRQDPGLGLRLIYFSYDVKMKEKGDIPEGYSVSREKKERFSLILESASTNQTSMYLCASKHRVGNTGELFFGEGSRLTVL.

This clonotype has only a few counts. V is TRBV4-3 and J is TRBJ1-6; possible D gene TRBD1, 5 bases. Trimming took off 0 bases at V and 6 bases at J, with 9 bases between the two ends. Germline V CDR1 and CDR2: LGHNA, YSLEER. The CDR3 extends over 15 amino acids. The CDR3 DNA follows: TGCGCCAGCAGCCAAGATCGAGGGGTTAATTCACCCCTCCACTTT. Protein: CASSQDRGVNSPLHF.

The chain links TRBV13 to TRBJ2-7; D not certain. V was shortened by 5 bases and J by 2 bases, with 13 bases between the two germline ends. This CDR3 spans 14 amino acids. The V gene's germline CDR1 is PRHDT and CDR2 FYEKMQ (reference sequence). CDR3 nucleotide sequence: TGTGCCAGCAGCCTGGAACTGAAACCCTACGAGCAGTACTTC. Translating it yields CASSLELKPYEQYF.

The J gene is TRBJ2-5, the V gene TRBV5-1; 13 bases match TRBD2. V shed 3 bases, J shed 3 bases, and the junction held 2 bases outside the gene matches. CDR1 and CDR2 (germline): SGHRS, YFSETQ. This CDR3 spans 15 amino acids. CDR3 nucleotides: TGCGCCAGCAGCTGGGGGACTAGCGGGGAAGAGACCCAGTACTTC. It yields the protein CASSWGTSGEETQYF. The variable domain in full, with the rest retrieved from reference TRBV5-1 and TRBJ2-5, is KAGVTQTPRYLIKTRGQQVTLSCSPISGHRSVSWYQQTPGQGLQFLFEYFSETQRNKGNFPGRFSGRQFSNSRSEMNVSTLELGDSALYLCASSWGTSGEETQYFGPGTRLLVL.

This clonotype was counted many times. The genes are TRBV6-6 and TRBJ1-2, with 11 nucleotides matching TRBD1. Germline V gene data show CDR1 as MNHNY and CDR2 as SVGAGI (reference sequence). With V trimmed by 6 bases and J by 4 bases, 4 bases remained unmatched. This CDR3 has 14 amino acids. The CDR3 loop is CASSPDRGLYGYTF. DNA for the CDR3: TGTGCCAGCAGCCCGGACAGGGGGCTCTATGGCTACACCTTC.

This clonotype occurred many times. This chain joins TRBV7-9 and TRBJ2-2; the D gene is possibly TRBD1 (6 bases). The germline V and J ends were trimmed by 9 bases and 6 bases, with 17 bases remaining between them. Germline V gene lookup returns CDR1 SEHNR and CDR2 FQNEAQ (reference sequence). The CDR3 totals 14 residues. CDR3 coding DNA: TGTGCCAGTATTTCCGGGACACCTCCCGGGGAGCTGTTTTTT. Amino acid sequence: CASISGTPPGELFF.

The chain joins TRBV24-1 to TRBJ2-3; 7 bases agree with TRBD1. The CDR3 covers 17 residues. CDR1 KGHDR and CDR2 SFDVKD come from the germline V gene. With 2 bases clipped from V and 5 bases from J, the junction kept 12 bases outside the gene matches. The CDR3 here is CATSDSTGDAIGDTQYF. The CDR3 DNA follows: TGTGCCACCAGTGATTCAACAGGGGACGCTATTGGAGATACGCAGTATTTT.

The chain employs TRBV11-3 and TRBJ2-1; D unclear. V lost 5 bases and J 11 bases, leaving 10 bases between the germline ends. The CDR3 totals 11 residues. Looked up from germline, CDR1 is SGHNT and CDR2 is YENEEA. The CDR3 DNA follows: TGTGCCAGCAGCGTAGGGAATCAGCAGTTCTTC. Amino acids: CASSVGNQQFF.

The V and J genes are TRBV9 and TRBJ2-1; weak D call: TRBD1 (6 bases). The V end was cut by 4 bases, the J end by 8 bases, with 13 bases between. CDR3 length: 13 amino acids. Germline V gives CDR1 SGDLS, CDR2 YYNGEE. CDR3 in amino acids: CASSPRTVDEQFF. In DNA form, the CDR3 reads TGTGCCAGCAGCCCCCGGACAGTAGATGAGCAGTTCTTC. Full variable domain (missing parts from reference TRBV9 and TRBJ2-1): DSGVTQTPKHLITATGQRVTLRCSPRSGDLSVYWYQQSLDQGLQFLIQYYNGEERAKGNILERFSAQQFPDLHSELNLSSLELGDSALYFCASSPRTVDEQFFGPGTRLTVL.

This clonotype occurred a few times. The CDR3 region is CASSLRSNQPQHF. CDR3 coding DNA: TGTGCCAGCAGCTTGCGCAGCAATCAGCCCCAGCATTTT. The genes are TRBV5-6 and TRBJ1-5; D gene unclear. V lost 1 base and J 1 base, leaving 3 bases between the germline ends. From germline, CDR1 is SGHDT and CDR2 YYEEEE. The CDR3 has 13 residues.

This clonotype was seen only a few times. CDR3 sequence reads: CASTGGSLYGYTF. CDR3 sequence (DNA): TGTGCCAGCACCGGGGGCAGCCTATATGGCTACACCTTC. The chain has TRBV7-2 and TRBJ1-2; possibly TRBD1 for D (6 bases). CDR3 length: 13 residues. In germline, CDR1 is SGHTA, CDR2 FQGNSA. V lost 7 bases to trimming and J lost 5 bases, with 14 bases between them.

In its sample, this clonotype was seen a few times. The rearrangement joins TRBV6-2 or TRBV6-3 to TRBJ1-1, with a tentative D call TRBD1 (5 bases). Germline V CDR1 and CDR2: MNHEY, SVGEGT. The CDR3 runs to 12 residues. The ends were cut back, 7 bases at V and 6 bases at J, with 12 bases in the middle. The CDR3 spells CASNAGIAEAFF. For the CDR3, the DNA is TGTGCCAGCAACGCAGGGATTGCTGAAGCTTTCTTT.

The chain employs TRBV7-2 and TRBJ2-4; unclear D gene. Germline lookup yields CDR1 SGHTA and CDR2 FQGNSA. Between the trimmed V and J ends, which lost 5 bases and 0 bases, there was a span of 11 bases. The CDR3 consists of 15 residues. CDR3 amino acids: CASSPTWLAKNIQYF. The CDR3 bases are TGTGCCAGCAGCCCGACCTGGCTAGCCAAAAACATTCAGTACTTC.

This rearrangement joins TRBV5-8 to TRBJ2-5, with D uncertain. This CDR3 is 13 amino acids long. Germline V lookup: CDR1 SGHTS, CDR2 YDEGEE. Deletions cut 5 bases from V and 7 bases from J, with 15 bases between. The CDR3 region is CASRKSRPVTQYF. The CDR3 coding sequence is TGTGCCAGCAGGAAGAGCAGGCCGGTGACCCAGTACTTC.

This clonotype was seen only a few times. The chain joins TRBV7-2 to TRBJ1-1, with TRBD1 identical over 8 bases. The CDR3 covers 14 residues. Germline V CDR1 and CDR2: SGHTA, FQGNSA. The V gene end was trimmed by 6 bases and the J gene end by 5 bases; junction bases not matched to a gene: 8. This CDR3 is CASRRGQGLTEAFF. CDR3 nucleotides: TGTGCCAGCAGACGCGGACAGGGCTTGACTGAAGCTTTCTTT.

CDR3 nucleotide sequence: TGTGCCAGCAGCTATACCTCAGGGATGGGCTACACCTTC. This translates into CASSYTSGMGYTF. The gene calls are TRBV12-3 or TRBV12-4 and TRBJ1-2, with D possibly TRBD1 on 5 matching bases. The germline V and J ends were trimmed by 6 bases and 8 bases, with 16 bases remaining between them. The CDR3 consists of 13 residues.

V is TRBV5-1 and J is TRBJ2-3; tentative D call: TRBD1 (6 bases). CDR3 length: 16 residues. Trimming took off 1 base at V and 3 bases at J, with 15 bases between the two ends. CDR1 is SGHRS and CDR2 is YFSETQ in the germline V gene. The chain's CDR3 is CASSLFQGSETDTQYF. The CDR3 DNA is TGCGCCAGCAGCTTGTTTCAGGGGAGTGAAACAGATACGCAGTATTTT.

This chain connects TRBV5-1 to TRBJ2-3; D uncertain. There are 14 residues in the CDR3. V dropped 0 bases and J dropped 4 bases, with 9 bases sitting between them. The germline V gene has CDR1 SGHRS and CDR2 YFSETQ. The CDR3 reads CASSLAGYPDTQYF. The CDR3, as DNA: TGCGCCAGCAGCTTGGCTGGGTATCCAGATACGCAGTATTTT. Filled out from reference TRBV5-1 and TRBJ2-3, the complete variable domain reads KAGVTQTPRYLIKTRGQQVTLSCSPISGHRSVSWYQQTPGQGLQFLFEYFSETQRNKGNFPGRFSGRQFSNSRSEMNVSTLELGDSALYLCASSLAGYPDTQYFGPGTRLTVL.

This clonotype was counted a few times. The genes are TRBV12-3 or TRBV12-4 and TRBJ1-1; D gene uncertain. Deletions cut 7 bases from V and 7 bases from J, with 13 bases between. The CDR3 consists of 12 residues. CDR3 in amino acids: CASTSTRNEAFF. The CDR3 nucleotides read TGTGCCAGCACCTCGACGAGAAATGAAGCTTTCTTT.

This chain connects TRBV15 to TRBJ2-7; tentative D call: TRBD2 (6 bases). Germline lookup yields CDR1 LNHNV and CDR2 YYDKDF (reference sequence). The V end lost 0 bases, the J end lost 3 bases, and 15 bases lay between the germline ends. The CDR3 extends over 16 amino acids. This CDR3 is CATSRDPGLAFYEQYF. DNA of the CDR3: TGTGCCACCAGCAGAGATCCGGGCCTAGCGTTCTACGAGCAGTACTTC.

The chain uses TRBV12-3 or TRBV12-4 and TRBJ1-3; D call uncertain. The CDR3 sequence is 14 residues long. The germline V and J ends were trimmed by 6 bases and 0 bases, with 9 bases remaining between them. CDR3 DNA: TGTGCCAGCAGAACAGCTCTCTCTGGAAACACCATATATTTT. Amino acid sequence: CASRTALSGNTIYF.